A single sample is the source of the 20 T cell receptor beta chains below, sequenced in a study of cytomegalovirus exposure and HLA in healthy donors. The PCR made use of 60 Vbeta and 13 Jbeta primers. Profiled with immunoSEQ multiplex PCR; TCRdb holds only in-frame clones, not every one. This sample's table reports some 72,000 clones. The sample taken for sequencing was PBMCs. The receptors stem from a boy younger than 18 in good health and CMV-seronegative.

This chain uses TRBV5-1 with TRBJ2-5, with 8 nucleotides matching TRBD2. The CDR3 runs 15 residues. From germline, CDR1 is SGHRS and CDR2 YFSETQ. After removal of 7 bases from V and 4 bases from J, the junction contained 12 bases not matched to a gene. The CDR3 region has the DNA TGCGCCAGCGGGAAGGCGGGAGCGGGGGCAGAGACCCAGTACTTC. Translating gives CASGKAGAGAETQYF.

This chain uses TRBV19 with TRBJ1-5; D unclear. V was shortened by 0 bases and J by 5 bases, with 8 bases between the two germline ends. The CDR3 runs 14 residues. Germline CDR1 LNHDA, CDR2 SQIVND (reference sequence). CDR3 bases: TGTGCCAGTAGTATAGATCGGGGTTATCAGCCCCAGCATTTT. Its protein product is CASSIDRGYQPQHF.

About this clone: Other DNA sequences in this specimen translate into the identical CDR3. V and J are TRBV9 and TRBJ2-7; 9 bases map to TRBD1. Germline CDR1 is SGDLS and CDR2 is YYNGEE. After removal of 2 bases from V and 2 bases from J, the junction contained 2 bases not matched to a gene. The CDR3 has 14 amino acids. The CDR3 DNA follows: TGTGCCAGCAGCGTGGGACAGGGTGCCTACGAGCAGTACTTC. Amino acids: CASSVGQGAYEQYF.

This chain joins TRBV5-1 and TRBJ1-6; D not certain. Germline V lookup: CDR1 SGHRS, CDR2 YFSETQ. The CDR3 contains 14 residues. V was cut by 1 base and J by 9 bases, with 11 bases left in between. CDR3 in DNA: TGCGCCAGCAGCTTGACAGTGGAGGGTTCACCCCTCCACTTT. Its translation is CASSLTVEGSPLHF.

The chain couples TRBV6-5 to TRBJ1-5; 8 nucleotides line up with TRBD1. The V and J ends lost 5 bases and 6 bases, in that order; junction bases with no gene match: 6. The CDR3 has 14 residues. CDR1 is MNHEY, CDR2 SVGAGI, per germline. The CDR3 loop reads CASSRRTGFQPQHF. CDR3 nucleotides: TGTGCCAGCAGTCGCCGGACAGGGTTTCAGCCCCAGCATTTT.

The V call is TRBV2, the J call TRBJ2-7, with D possibly matching TRBD1 (5 bases). V lost 6 bases, J lost 2 bases, and 14 bases lay in between. Looked up from germline, CDR1 is SNHLY and CDR2 is FYNNEI. This CDR3 is 14 amino acids long. CDR3 protein: CASRPRWGAYEQYF. The CDR3 DNA reads as TGTGCCAGCAGGCCCAGATGGGGCGCCTACGAGCAGTACTTC.

DNA of the CDR3: TGTGCCAGCAGCTTATTAGCGGGAGACCCAGAGACCCAGTACTTC. Translation: CASSLLAGDPETQYF. The chain is built from TRBV7-6 and TRBJ2-5; 9 bases agree with TRBD2. CDR3 length: 15 amino acids. V was pared by 2 bases and J by 4 bases, with 5 bases of the junction left unmatched. Looked up from germline, CDR1 is SGHVS and CDR2 is FNYEAQ.

This chain's CDR3 is CSVVGQVNTEAFF. The DNA of the CDR3 is TGCAGCGTTGTGGGACAGGTGAACACTGAAGCTTTCTTT. The rearrangement uses TRBV29-1 and TRBJ1-1; 8 bases are shared with TRBD1. The junction had 1 base not matched to a gene; V was cut back by 4 bases and J by 0 bases. The CDR3 sequence is 13 residues long. The germline gives CDR1 SQVTM, CDR2 ANQGSEA.

The V call is TRBV7-2, the J call TRBJ2-1; D is undetermined. Trimming left V 5 bases short and J 0 bases short, with 11 bases between. Germline V gene lookup returns CDR1 SGHTA and CDR2 FQGNSA. This CDR3 comprises 15 residues. DNA of the CDR3: TGTGCCAGCAGCGTTACAACAAACTCCTACAATGAGCAGTTCTTC. It codes for CASSVTTNSYNEQFF.

This chain links TRBV7-6 with TRBJ2-7, with D unresolved. Germline lookup yields CDR1 SGHVS and CDR2 FNYEAQ. V lost 3 bases, J lost 5 bases, and 8 bases lay in between. This CDR3 is 12 amino acids long. The chain's CDR3 is CASSFPGNEQYF. The CDR3 nucleotides read TGTGCCAGCAGCTTCCCCGGTAACGAGCAGTACTTC. The full variable domain, with the rest looked up from reference TRBV7-6 and TRBJ2-7, is GAGVSQSPRYKVTKRGQDVALRCDPISGHVSLYWYRQALGQGPEFLTYFNYEAQQDKSGLPNDRFSAERPEGSISTLTIQRTEQRDSAMYRCASSFPGNEQYFGPGTRLTVT.

The genes are TRBV30 and TRBJ2-7, with D tentatively TRBD1 (6 bases). The germline V gene encodes CDR1 GTSNPN and CDR2 SVGIG (reference sequence). This CDR3 is built from 16 residues. V lost 2 bases and J 3 bases, leaving 20 bases between the germline ends. The CDR3 loop is CAWSPSSLDRGYEQYF. The CDR3 coding sequence is TGTGCCTGGAGTCCATCTTCCCTGGACAGAGGCTACGAGCAGTACTTC.

J is TRBJ1-5 and V is TRBV6-9, with TRBD1 matching 9 bases. Germline V gene data show CDR1 as MNHGY and CDR2 as SVAAGI. The CDR3 is made up of 17 amino acids. V lost 8 bases to trimming and J lost 0 bases; unmatched junction nucleotides: 11. CDR3 in amino acids: CASPTGGAYYSNQPQHF. CDR3 nucleotide sequence: TGTGCCAGCCCAACAGGGGGCGCCTACTATAGCAATCAGCCCCAGCATTTT.

The gene calls are TRBV21-1 and TRBJ1-1; the table names TRBD1, a call not compared with the DNA. TRBV21-1 is classified as a pseudogene. The CDR3 has 16 amino acids. For the CDR3, the DNA is TGTGCCAGCAGCAAAGAGGGGAGGACAGGGTGCACTGAAGCTTTCTTT. Translating it yields CASSKEGRTGCTEAFF.

The chain recombines TRBV7-9 with TRBJ2-2, with D unresolved. CDR3 length equals 15 residues. Germline lookup yields CDR1 SEHNR and CDR2 FQNEAQ (reference sequence). Deletions cut 2 bases from V and 0 bases from J, with 7 bases between. The CDR3 DNA is TGTGCCAGCAGCTTAACAGAAGCGAACACCGGGGAGCTGTTTTTT. Translating gives CASSLTEANTGELFF.

The chain uses TRBV18 and TRBJ1-1; unclear D gene. V lost 5 bases to trimming and J lost 7 bases, with 8 bases between them. The V gene's germline CDR1 is KGHSH and CDR2 LQKENI. The CDR3 is made up of 11 amino acids. CDR3: CASSTGYEAFF. The CDR3 nucleotides read TGTGCCAGCTCAACGGGGTATGAAGCTTTCTTT.

The rearrangement links TRBV10-3 to TRBJ2-3, with D perhaps matching TRBD1 (6 bases). CDR1 ENHRY and CDR2 SYGVKD come from the germline V gene. The CDR3 extends over 15 amino acids. Trimming removed 10 bases from V and 0 bases from J, with 17 bases in between. The CDR3 region is CATRRPGQSTDTQYF. As DNA, the CDR3 is TGTGCCACCCGTCGACCGGGACAAAGCACAGATACGCAGTATTTT.

The CDR3 reads CASSSGLRGPTTDTQYF. Written as DNA, the CDR3 is TGCGCCAGCAGTTCAGGCCTCCGCGGGCCCACCACAGATACGCAGTATTTT. The V call is TRBV5-1, the J call TRBJ2-3; TRBD2 is a possible D gene (5 bases). CDR3 size: 17 residues. Trimming took 5 bases from V and 2 from J, leaving 21 bases between them. CDR1 SGHRS and CDR2 YFSETQ come from the germline V gene. Using reference TRBV5-1 and TRBJ2-3 for the parts outside the CDR3, the full variable domain is KAGVTQTPRYLIKTRGQQVTLSCSPISGHRSVSWYQQTPGQGLQFLFEYFSETQRNKGNFPGRFSGRQFSNSRSEMNVSTLELGDSALYLCASSSGLRGPTTDTQYFGPGTRLTVL.

The chain uses TRBV2 and TRBJ1-1; 10 bases agree with TRBD1. The V and J ends lost 0 bases and 4 bases, in that order; junction bases with no gene match: 8. Germline V CDR1 and CDR2: SNHLY, FYNNEI. The CDR3 is 17 residues long. In DNA, the CDR3 is TGTGCCAGCAGTGAAGCGGGGACAGGGGCCCTGGGCACTGAAGCTTTCTTT. Its protein product is CASSEAGTGALGTEAFF.

The V gene is TRBV7-9, the J gene TRBJ2-7; D not resolved. CDR1 and CDR2 (germline): SEHNR, FQNEAQ (reference sequence). V dropped 2 bases and J dropped 3 bases, with 11 bases sitting between them. The CDR3 consists of 14 residues. The DNA for the CDR3 is TGTGCCAGCAGCTTATCCGGGTCTTACTACGAGCAGTACTTC. Its translation is CASSLSGSYYEQYF.

The J gene is TRBJ1-6, the V gene TRBV9; D possibly corresponds to TRBD1 (6 bases). V was cut by 4 bases and J by 7 bases, with 24 bases left in between. Germline CDR1 SGDLS, CDR2 YYNGEE. The CDR3 sequence is 18 residues long. CDR3 nucleotide sequence: TGTGCCAGCAGCTCCCGGGACATTCTCTTTTATCAGAATTCACCCCTCCACTTT. As protein: CASSSRDILFYQNSPLHF. Variable domain in full (rest from reference TRBV9 and TRBJ1-6): DSGVTQTPKHLITATGQRVTLRCSPRSGDLSVYWYQQSLDQGLQFLIQYYNGEERAKGNILERFSAQQFPDLHSELNLSSLELGDSALYFCASSSRDILFYQNSPLHFGNGTRLTVT.